This TCR beta chain was found in a study of blood T cell repertoires in COVID-19. The ends were cut back, 3 bases at V and 1 base at J, with 6 bases in the middle. Germline CDR1 SNHLY, CDR2 FYNNEI. This CDR3 is 14 amino acids long. Measured with immunoSEQ multiplex PCR; TCRdb has only the in-frame clones, and not every one. The sample shows fewer than 350,000 clones, around 86% of them seen only once. The chain recombines TRBV2 with TRBJ2-2; D is uncertain. The source of this sequence is a woman aged 60 to 75 with active or convalescent COVID-19. Material for sequencing was peripheral blood. In DNA, the CDR3 is TGTGCCAGCAGTGAGAGGCTGAACACCGGGGAGCTGTTTTTT. Protein: CASSERLNTGELFF.